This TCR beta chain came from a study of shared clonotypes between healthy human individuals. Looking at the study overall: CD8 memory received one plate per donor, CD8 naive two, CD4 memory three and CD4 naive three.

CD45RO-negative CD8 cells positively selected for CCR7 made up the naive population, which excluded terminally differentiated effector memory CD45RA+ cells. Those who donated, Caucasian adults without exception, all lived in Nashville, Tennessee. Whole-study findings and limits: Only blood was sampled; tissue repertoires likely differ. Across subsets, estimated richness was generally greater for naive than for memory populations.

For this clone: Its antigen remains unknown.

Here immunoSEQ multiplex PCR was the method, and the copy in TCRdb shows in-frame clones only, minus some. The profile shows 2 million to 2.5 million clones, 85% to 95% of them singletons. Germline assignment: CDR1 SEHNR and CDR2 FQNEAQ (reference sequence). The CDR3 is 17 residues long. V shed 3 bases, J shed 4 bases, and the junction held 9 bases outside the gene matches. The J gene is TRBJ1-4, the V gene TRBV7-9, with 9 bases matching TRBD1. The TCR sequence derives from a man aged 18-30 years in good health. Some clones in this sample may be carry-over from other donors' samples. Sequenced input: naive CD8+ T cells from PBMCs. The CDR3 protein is CASSFPGQGTYNEKLFF. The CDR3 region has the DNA TGTGCCAGCAGCTTTCCGGGACAGGGTACCTATAATGAAAAACTGTTTTTT. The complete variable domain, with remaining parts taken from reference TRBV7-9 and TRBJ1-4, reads DTGVSQNPRHKITKRGQNVTFRCDPISEHNRLYWYRQTLGQGPEFLTYFQNEAQLEKSRLLSDRFSAERPKGSFSTLEIQRTEQGDSAMYLCASSFPGQGTYNEKLFFGSGTQLSVL.